The present TCR beta chain was sequenced within a study of cytomegalovirus exposure and HLA in healthy donors (dated by TCRdb to about 2017). Study-level background: The 700 or so repertoires of the first cohort and the roughly 120 validation repertoires were produced on the same platform, according to a later analysis. To predict cytomegalovirus infection status, the study combined high-throughput TCR immunosequencing, statistical association of individual TCRs with disease status, and machine learning. Along with the roughly 710-subject first cohort, a separate validation cohort of around 120 different subjects was used. The study aimed to test whether cataloging public T cell receptors could reveal signatures of past pathogen exposure. What the authors observed across the whole study: According to the authors, the approach could potentially be generalized to other disease states and immunological phenotypes. Three of the identified cytomegalovirus-associated TCR beta chains were confirmed in vitro to be specific for cytomegalovirus antigens. Most TCR sequences were observed very rarely across donors, whereas some public TCRs were present in many individuals. In the study, 150 to 200 TCR beta chains were listed as associated with cytomegalovirus. The classifier was reported to diagnose cytomegalovirus status with high specificity and sensitivity in both the original and validation cohorts. All 120 or so repertoires were used to score co-occurrence in the validation cohort in a later analysis, because that analysis had no HLA typing for the cohort. A later analysis found that TCRs clustered in the first cohort also tended to co-occur in the 120 validation repertoires, with more than 90% of cluster scores above 0.

This clone was counted between two and nine times. Its antigen is not yet known. No much larger clone exists at a distance of one base, and base qualities are not known. The donors belonged to the validation cohort of about 120 subjects, which was separate from the approximately 610-subject first cohort. The CDR3 spans 13 residues, from the cysteine through the phenylalanine. The read is trimmed to its CDR3 DNA, 39 bases read in frame from base 1. V is pruned by 7 bases and J by 6 bases, leaving 7 bases of the junction without a gene match. Based on the germline V gene, the CDR1 and CDR2 sequences are SGHRS and YFSETQ. The method behind the library was the immunoSEQ multiplex PCR assay. The authors processed their data as follows. A statistical classification framework was built for diagnosing cytomegalovirus status from the catalog of TCR beta chain sequences. Entries here come from immuneACCESS through TCRdb and include only in-frame sequences with V and J called. Some clones fail to appear in such tables; in the studies checked, an unresolved V gene covers under half of the shortfall, and the cause of the remainder is unknown. V and J calls plus clone size are reproduced from that table; the DNA served to infer D and trimming. The sample contains 90,000 to 130,000 clones, roughly 90% of them found a single time. Under 2% of the sample lies in the top ten.

The chain joins TRBV5-1 to TRBJ1-2; the central 9 bases match TRBD1. Input material: PBMCs. The source of this sequence is a woman younger than 35 in good health and CMV-seronegative. The CDR3 reads as follows: CASHPGQGDGYTF. The DNA reads as follows: TGCGCCAGCCACCCGGGACAGGGTGATGGCTACACCTTC.